Presented here are 30 T cell receptor beta chains from one specimen sequenced in a study of blood T cell repertoires in COVID-19. Here immunoSEQ multiplex PCR was the method, and the copy in TCRdb shows in-frame clones only, minus some. The table has about 270,000 clones, 80% to 90% seen once. The sequencing sample was made of PBMCs or T cells enriched from blood (not recorded which). All receptors come from a woman younger than 35 who had recovered from COVID-19.

This rearrangement joins TRBV7-2 to TRBJ2-3; TRBD2 is a possible D gene (5 bases). The CDR3 consists of 16 residues. The V end was cut by 5 bases, the J end by 0 bases, with 15 bases between. The germline gives CDR1 SGHTA, CDR2 FQGNSA. Here the CDR3 DNA reads TGTGCCAGCAGCCCAACACGACTATCTAGCACAGATACGCAGTATTTT. It translates to CASSPTRLSSTDTQYF.

The J gene is TRBJ2-1, the V gene TRBV6-4; TRBD1 agrees at 9 bases. The CDR3 sequence is 16 residues long. Looked up from germline, CDR1 is MRHNA and CDR2 is SNTAGT. The V and J ends lost 7 bases and 3 bases, in that order; junction bases with no gene match: 10. CDR3 in DNA: TGTGCCAGCATCAAGCCCGGGACAGGGAACTACAATGAGCAGTTCTTC. Translated, it gives CASIKPGTGNYNEQFF.

J is TRBJ1-5 and V is TRBV24-1; D uncertain. The V gene lost 5 bases and the J gene lost 0 bases, with 7 bases spanning the gap. The germline gives CDR1 KGHDR, CDR2 SFDVKD. CDR3 length: 14 amino acids. CDR3 coding DNA: TGTGCCACCAGTGGCGGATATAGCAATCAGCCCCAGCATTTT. Encoded protein: CATSGGYSNQPQHF.

V is TRBV5-1 and J is TRBJ2-1, with TRBD2 matching over 10 bases. This CDR3 has 15 amino acids. The V gene's germline CDR1 is SGHRS and CDR2 YFSETQ. The J segment lost 3 bases and the V segment lost 4 bases, leaving 4 bases of the junction unmatched. Here the CDR3 DNA reads TGCGCCAGCAGCAGAAGCGGGGGGGACTACAATGAGCAGTTCTTC. The encoded protein is CASSRSGGDYNEQFF.

The V and J genes are TRBV18 and TRBJ1-1; D gene uncertain. Germline V gene lookup returns CDR1 KGHSH and CDR2 LQKENI. V gave up 2 bases and J gave up 6 bases, with 10 bases separating them. There are 13 residues in the CDR3. The CDR3, as DNA: TGTGCCAGCTCACCAGTTTTCCCCGCTGAAGCTTTCTTT. This translates into CASSPVFPAEAFF.

This clone was seen just once. This chain links TRBV15 with TRBJ1-4, with 9 bases matching TRBD1. Trimming at V came to 0 bases and at J to 8 bases, leaving 1 base not matched to a gene. Germline V gives CDR1 LNHNV, CDR2 YYDKDF (reference sequence). This CDR3 comprises 14 residues. Written as DNA, the CDR3 is TGTGCCACCAGCAGAGACGGGACAGGGGAAAAACTGTTTTTT. Its translation: CATSRDGTGEKLFF.

The V gene is TRBV19, the J gene TRBJ2-2, with 10 bases that match TRBD2. The CDR3 is 15 residues long. Trimming cost V 4 bases and J 5 bases; bases outside gene matches: 4. CDR1 and CDR2 (germline): LNHDA, SQIVND (reference sequence). CDR3: CASSTTSGVTGELFF. The DNA for the CDR3 is TGTGCCAGTAGTACTACTAGCGGGGTTACCGGGGAGCTGTTTTTT.

In nucleotides, the CDR3 is TGTGCCAGCAGTTTAAGTGTCGGTGTGAACACTGAAGCTTTCTTT. This translates into CASSLSVGVNTEAFF. The chain combines TRBV21-1 with TRBJ1-1. TRBV21-1 is recorded as a pseudogene. The CDR3 consists of 15 residues.

This chain joins TRBV10-2 and TRBJ1-1; D is possibly TRBD1 (5 bases). The germline CDR1 and CDR2 sequences are WSHSY and SAAADI. Deletions cut 7 bases from V and 4 bases from J, with 16 bases between. The CDR3 is 14 residues long. The CDR3 protein is CASKTAGRGTEAFF. CDR3 in DNA: TGCGCCAGCAAGACGGCAGGGCGAGGCACTGAAGCTTTCTTT.

The rearrangement links TRBV24-1 to TRBJ2-2; 7 bases align to TRBD1. The CDR3 runs to 17 residues. V was pared by 0 bases and J by 4 bases, with 7 bases of the junction left unmatched. From germline, CDR1 is KGHDR and CDR2 SFDVKD. The CDR3: CATSDLRDSLGTGELFF. CDR3 coding DNA: TGTGCCACCAGTGATTTGAGGGACAGTTTGGGCACCGGGGAGCTGTTTTTT.

CDR3 sequence: CASSFLGSTDTQYF. CDR3 DNA sequence: TGTGCCAGCAGCTTTCTAGGCAGCACAGATACGCAGTATTTT. This chain connects TRBV9 to TRBJ2-3; no definite D call. The CDR3 runs 14 residues. The V and J ends lost 4 bases and 0 bases respectively, with 9 bases between them. Germline V CDR1 and CDR2: SGDLS, YYNGEE.

V is TRBV7-8 and J is TRBJ1-1, with D perhaps TRBD1 (6 bases). Germline CDR1 SGHVS, CDR2 FQNEAQ. Trimming left V 3 bases short and J 0 bases short, with 8 bases between. The CDR3 contains 14 residues. CDR3 DNA sequence: TGTGCCAGCAGCTTGACAGGAATGAACACTGAAGCTTTCTTT. This sequence encodes CASSLTGMNTEAFF. The full variable domain, rest sourced from reference TRBV7-8 and TRBJ1-1, is GAGVSQSPRYKVAKRGQDVALRCDPISGHVSLFWYQQALGQGPEFLTYFQNEAQLDKSGLPSDRFFAERPEGSVSTLKIQRTQQEDSAVYLCASSLTGMNTEAFFGQGTRLTVV.

The chain employs TRBV11-3 and TRBJ2-1; D might be TRBD2 (6 bases). This CDR3 is 15 amino acids long. The V gene's germline CDR1 is SGHNT and CDR2 YENEEA. Trimming cost V 2 bases and J 3 bases, with 11 bases left between them. The CDR3 region is CASSLYGEDYNEQFF. DNA for the CDR3: TGTGCCAGCAGCTTATACGGGGAGGACTACAATGAGCAGTTCTTC. Looking up the rest from reference TRBV11-3 and TRBJ2-1 gives the full variable domain: EAGVVQSPRYKIIEKKQPVAFWCNPISGHNTLYWYLQNLGQGPELLIRYENEEAVDDSQLPKDRFSAERLKGVDSTLKIQPAELGDSAVYLCASSLYGEDYNEQFFGPGTRLTVL.

The chain recombines TRBV5-1 with TRBJ1-6; 7 bases map to TRBD1. Germline V gene data show CDR1 as SGHRS and CDR2 as YFSETQ. The CDR3 has 15 amino acids. With V trimmed by 4 bases and J by 5 bases, 6 bases remained unmatched. The CDR3 loop is CASSDRVGDNSPLHF. The CDR3, as DNA: TGCGCCAGCAGCGACAGGGTAGGGGATAATTCACCCCTCCACTTT. The variable domain in full, with the rest retrieved from reference TRBV5-1 and TRBJ1-6, is KAGVTQTPRYLIKTRGQQVTLSCSPISGHRSVSWYQQTPGQGLQFLFEYFSETQRNKGNFPGRFSGRQFSNSRSEMNVSTLELGDSALYLCASSDRVGDNSPLHFGNGTRLTVT.

This chain uses TRBV19 with TRBJ1-5; perhaps TRBD1 as D (6 bases). The CDR3 spans 17 residues. Germline V gives CDR1 LNHDA, CDR2 SQIVND (reference sequence). The V gene lost 0 bases and the J gene lost 4 bases, with 16 bases spanning the gap. Here the CDR3 DNA reads TGTGCCAGTAGTATAGACCCGAGATACAGGGTGAATCAGCCCCAGCATTTT. Protein: CASSIDPRYRVNQPQHF.

This chain joins TRBV18 and TRBJ1-1; D uncertain. The CDR3 has 14 residues. Germline assignment: CDR1 KGHSH and CDR2 LQKENI. V lost 0 bases and J 1 base, leaving 6 bases between the germline ends. CDR3 residues: CASSPPSRNTEAFF. CDR3 sequence (DNA): TGTGCCAGCTCACCACCATCCAGGAACACTGAAGCTTTCTTT.

This chain uses TRBV11-3 with TRBJ1-1, with a possible D match to TRBD1 (5 bases). The CDR3 extends over 14 amino acids. V shed 0 bases and J shed 3 bases, with 8 bases lying between them. Germline CDR1 SGHNT, CDR2 YENEEA. CDR3 sequence (DNA): TGTGCCAGCAGCTTAGATCTCAGGGACACTGAAGCTTTCTTT. Translation gives CASSLDLRDTEAFF.

The chain uses TRBV28 and TRBJ2-7, with TRBD1 matching over 7 bases. Germline lookup yields CDR1 MDHEN and CDR2 SYDVKM. J was trimmed by 5 bases and V by 5 bases; bases with no gene match: 9. This CDR3 region has 14 residues. The CDR3 DNA sequence: TGTGCCAGCAGTCGGTGGCGACAGGGTAACGAGCAGTACTTC. The encoded protein is CASSRWRQGNEQYF.

The rearrangement uses TRBV7-9 and TRBJ1-1, with D perhaps TRBD1 (6 bases). The germline V gene encodes CDR1 SEHNR and CDR2 FQNEAQ (reference sequence). This CDR3 has 14 residues. The V end lost 5 bases, the J end lost 4 bases, and 14 bases lay between the germline ends. CDR3 sequence (DNA): TGTGCCAGCAGCGTGACAGGTTTCGTCACTGAAGCTTTCTTT. Protein product: CASSVTGFVTEAFF.

Concerning this clone: The junction and the germline gene differ at one end; a read error may be behind it. The chain couples TRBV28 to TRBJ1-6; D may be TRBD1 (6 bases). The germline V gene has CDR1 MDHEN and CDR2 SYDVKM. The CDR3 is 14 residues long. The CDR3 sequence is CASRRPQGNSLLHF. The CDR3 DNA is TGTGCCAGCAGACGGCCACAGGGTAATTCACTCCTCCACTTT. Using reference TRBV28 and TRBJ1-6 for the parts outside the CDR3, the full variable domain is DVKVTQSSRYLVKRTGEKVFLECVQDMDHENMFWYRQDPGLGLRLIYFSYDVKMKEKGDIPEGYSVSREKKERFSLILESASTNQTSMYLCASRRPQGNSLLHFGNGTRLTVT.

V gene TRBV9 combines with J gene TRBJ2-3; 11 positions match TRBD2. V was pared by 5 bases and J by 2 bases, with 7 bases of the junction left unmatched. This CDR3 spans 16 amino acids. CDR1 and CDR2 (germline): SGDLS, YYNGEE. DNA of the CDR3: TGTGCCAGCAGTGATAATAGCGGGGGGGACACAGATACGCAGTATTTT. Translating gives CASSDNSGGDTDTQYF.

The rearrangement uses TRBV19 and TRBJ1-5; D perhaps matches TRBD1 (5 bases). CDR1 is LNHDA, CDR2 SQIVND, per germline (reference sequence). CDR3 length equals 17 residues. Trimming pared 6 bases from V and 0 bases from J, leaving 18 bases between. The CDR3 DNA is TGTGCCAGTAGCCCTCGAACAGGCTTCTCTAGCAATCAGCCCCAGCATTTT. Amino acids: CASSPRTGFSSNQPQHF.

The genes are TRBV5-4 and TRBJ1-2, with 8 nucleotides matching TRBD1. Losses at the gene ends were 4 bases for V and 4 bases for J; bases not matched to a gene: 9. This CDR3 spans 15 amino acids. CDR1 is SGHNT and CDR2 is YYREEE in the germline V gene (reference sequence). DNA of the CDR3: TGTGCCAGCAGCCCCCCGACAGGGGAGTCCTATGGCTACACCTTC. Amino acids: CASSPPTGESYGYTF. Complete variable domain (other parts from reference TRBV5-4 and TRBJ1-2): ETGVTQSPTHLIKTRGQQVTLRCSSQSGHNTVSWYQQALGQGPQFIFQYYREEENGRGNFPPRFSGLQFPNYSSELNVNALELDDSALYLCASSPPTGESYGYTFGSGTRLTVV.

The chain is built from TRBV12-3 or TRBV12-4 and TRBJ1-1, with D uncertain. V was shortened by 9 bases and J by 3 bases, with 14 bases between the two germline ends. This CDR3 comprises 13 residues. This CDR3 is CASTPQPDTEAFF. CDR3 in DNA: TGTGCCAGTACTCCCCAACCCGACACTGAAGCTTTCTTT.

This clone was observed a single time. The V gene is TRBV3-1 (or the pseudogene TRBV3-2), the J gene TRBJ1-5; D not certain. The CDR3 has 16 amino acids. In germline, CDR1 is LGHDT, CDR2 YNNKEL (reference sequence). Trimming removed 1 base from V and 0 bases from J, with 10 bases in between. CDR3 DNA: TGTGCCAGCAGCCAAGGTGGAGGACCTAGCAATCAGCCCCAGCATTTT. Encoded protein: CASSQGGGPSNQPQHF.

The chain links TRBV6-5 to TRBJ2-2; 9 nucleotides align to TRBD1. The germline V gene has CDR1 MNHEY and CDR2 SVGAGI. Trimming removed 9 bases from V and 2 bases from J; junction bases left unmatched: 4. CDR3 length: 14 amino acids. In DNA, the CDR3 is TGTGCCAGTAACAGGGGGCGTAACACCGGGGAGCTGTTTTTT. Translating gives CASNRGRNTGELFF.

This clone was counted a single time. V and J are TRBV6-5 and TRBJ1-2, with 9 bases matching TRBD1. V lost 4 bases, J lost 6 bases, and 3 bases stayed unmatched. The CDR3 runs to 13 residues. Germline CDR1 reads MNHEY; CDR2 reads SVGAGI. The CDR3, as DNA: TGTGCCAGCAGTTGGGACAGGGTGGATGGCTACACCTTC. Its protein product is CASSWDRVDGYTF.

V is TRBV18 and J is TRBJ2-2, with D perhaps TRBD1 (6 bases). Looked up from germline, CDR1 is KGHSH and CDR2 is LQKENI. There are 16 residues in the CDR3. V was trimmed by 2 bases and J by 2 bases, leaving 12 bases between them. The CDR3 DNA reads as TGTGCCAGCTCACCAATTCAACAGGGAAACACCGGGGAGCTGTTTTTT. This sequence encodes CASSPIQQGNTGELFF.

The genes are TRBV4-1 and TRBJ1-6, with 7 bases fitting TRBD1. This CDR3 contains 14 residues. Per the germline V gene, CDR1 is MGHRA and CDR2 is YSYEKL. V dropped 1 base and J dropped 9; count of bases not matched to a gene: 3. CDR3 DNA sequence: TGCGCCAGCAGCCAAGGAGGGGGCGTTTCACCCCTCCACTTT. Its protein product is CASSQGGGVSPLHF.

This chain uses TRBV11-3 with TRBJ2-2, with unresolved D. Germline CDR1 reads SGHNT; CDR2 reads YENEEA. V was pared by 3 bases and J by 7 bases, with 15 bases between. This CDR3 contains 15 residues. CDR3 in amino acids: CASSFRIRIGGELFF. The CDR3 DNA sequence: TGTGCCAGCAGCTTTCGCATCCGAATCGGCGGGGAGCTGTTTTTT.